These T cell receptor beta chains were read from a single sample in a study of blood T cell repertoires in COVID-19. Generated by immunoSEQ multiplex PCR, the TCRdb table keeps only in-frame clones and is missing some. In the table there are a few hundred thousand clones, around 90% of which are singletons. The sequenced sample was peripheral blood. These receptors were obtained from a man aged 18 to 29 with active or convalescent COVID-19. Each CDR3 is given with its conserved first and last residue. The D gene is left open where the match is weak. Expanded clones are given a class, and other clones once, few, many or no size at all.

v_call	j_call	d_call	clone_size	cdr3_aa	cdr3_nt
TRBV2	TRBJ2-7	-	-	CASSLQGEDEQYF	TGTGCCAGCAGTTTACAGGGAGAGGACGAGCAGTACTTC
TRBV7-8	TRBJ2-3	TRBD2	-	CASSLEASGSTDTQYF	TGTGCCAGCAGCTTAGAAGCTAGCGGTAGCACAGATACGCAGTATTTT
TRBV14	TRBJ1-1	-	-	CASSQEGAWNTEAFF	TGTGCCAGCAGCCAAGAGGGGGCTTGGAACACTGAAGCTTTCTTT
TRBV6-2/TRBV6-3	TRBJ1-2	-	-	CASSAQGNGYTF	TGTGCCAGCAGTGCTCAGGGGAATGGCTACACCTTC
TRBV28	TRBJ2-7	-	few	CASSQNYEQYF	TGTGCCAGCAGTCAAAACTACGAGCAGTACTTC
TRBV2	TRBJ1-2	-	few	CASRDIANYGYTF	TGTGCCAGCAGGGACATAGCTAACTATGGCTACACCTTC
TRBV11-2	TRBJ2-5	-	-	CASSHPGSQETQYF	TGTGCCAGCAGCCATCCGGGAAGTCAAGAGACCCAGTACTTC
TRBV5-1	TRBJ2-3	-	-	CASSPGRGTSTDTQYF	TGCGCCAGCAGCCCTGGTCGGGGTACTAGCACAGATACGCAGTATTTT
TRBV28	TRBJ1-5	-	-	CASKATGIVQPQHF	TGTGCCAGCAAGGCGACAGGTATTGTTCAGCCCCAGCATTTT
TRBV5-6	TRBJ2-5	-	-	CASSLIQRGAQETQYF	TGTGCCAGCAGCTTGATTCAAAGGGGCGCCCAGGAGACCCAGTACTTC
TRBV7-8	TRBJ2-7	-	-	CASSPREGTYEQYF	TGTGCCAGCAGCCCCCGAGAGGGAACCTACGAGCAGTACTTC
TRBV7-9	TRBJ2-2	-	few	CASSLRQGGPGELFF	TGTGCCAGCAGCTTACGGCAGGGCGGTCCCGGGGAGCTGTTTTTT
TRBV11-3	TRBJ2-7	-	-	CASGSHEQYF	TGTGCCAGCGGGAGTCACGAGCAGTACTTC
TRBV7-9	TRBJ2-1	TRBD1	-	CASRYTGDGEQFF	TGTGCCAGCAGATATACAGGGGACGGTGAGCAGTTCTTC
TRBV5-1	TRBJ2-7	-	-	CASSSQGQTYEQYF	TGCGCCAGCAGCTCCCAAGGACAAACCTACGAGCAGTACTTC
TRBV18	TRBJ1-5	-	-	CASSRGRRDGNQPQHF	TGTGCCAGCTCACGGGGCAGGCGGGATGGCAATCAGCCCCAGCATTTT
TRBV14	TRBJ2-1	TRBD2	-	CASSRGLAGAYNEQFF	TGTGCCAGCAGCCGTGGACTAGCGGGAGCTTACAATGAGCAGTTCTTC
TRBV27	TRBJ1-2	TRBD1	-	CASRVGQGAWGYTF	TGTGCCAGCAGGGTTGGACAGGGGGCGTGGGGCTACACCTTC
TRBV7-7	TRBJ2-1	TRBD2	-	CASSSGLAGPNNEQFF	TGTGCCAGCAGCTCCGGACTAGCGGGGCCTAACAATGAGCAGTTCTTC
TRBV28	TRBJ2-1	TRBD2	-	CASSLGGGPQGNEQFF	TGTGCCAGCAGTTTGGGCGGGGGGCCCCAGGGGAATGAGCAGTTCTTC
TRBV25-1	TRBJ1-2	TRBD1	-	CASSDRGYGYTF	TGTGCCAGCAGCGACAGGGGATATGGCTACACCTTC
TRBV2	TRBJ1-6	-	-	CASSELGSGESPLHF	TGTGCCAGCAGTGAATTGGGGTCAGGGGAATCACCCCTCCACTTT
TRBV5-8	TRBJ2-7	-	-	CASSFGDPYEQYF	TGTGCCAGCAGCTTTGGAGACCCCTACGAGCAGTACTTC
TRBV15	TRBJ2-7	TRBD2	-	CATSRVLAGAYEQYF	TGTGCCACCAGTAGAGTCCTAGCGGGGGCCTACGAGCAGTACTTC
TRBV25-1	TRBJ2-1	TRBD1	-	CATVTGTGGPYNVGEQFF	TGTGCCACAGTAACCGGGACAGGGGGACCTTACAATGTTGGTGAGCAGTTCTTC
TRBV7-9	TRBJ1-2	-	-	CASSPRQLNYGYTF	TGTGCCAGCAGTCCGAGACAGCTTAACTATGGCTACACCTTC
TRBV6-5	TRBJ2-1	TRBD1	-	CASSLSTGGYNEQFF	TGTGCCAGCAGTTTATCGACAGGGGGCTACAATGAGCAGTTCTTC
TRBV12-3/TRBV12-4	TRBJ2-7	TRBD2	-	CASRGTSGWQYF	TGTGCCAGCAGGGGGACTAGCGGATGGCAGTACTTC
TRBV7-8	TRBJ2-5	-	-	CASSSTSYETQYF	TGTGCCAGCAGCTCGACTAGTTACGAGACCCAGTACTTC
TRBV6-4	TRBJ2-1	-	-	CASSDPLIGMYFF	TGTGCCAGCAGTGACCCGCTAATCGGGATGTATTTCTTC
TRBV27	TRBJ2-1	TRBD1	-	CASRPRGWAYNEQFF	TGTGCCAGCAGACCCAGGGGGTGGGCCTACAATGAGCAGTTCTTC
TRBV11-2	TRBJ2-1	TRBD2	-	CASSPLGLAAYNEQFF	TGTGCCAGCAGCCCACTCGGACTAGCGGCCTACAATGAGCAGTTCTTC
TRBV5-1	TRBJ2-1	-	few	CASSLAGAGEQFF	TGCGCCAGCAGCTTGGCTGGGGCCGGTGAGCAGTTCTTC
TRBV11-2	TRBJ2-7	TRBD2	-	CASSFGLAGGIAGQYF	TGTGCCAGCAGCTTCGGACTAGCGGGAGGGATCGCGGGGCAGTACTTC
TRBV27	TRBJ1-4	-	-	CASSHSYVEKLFF	TGTGCCAGCAGTCACTCCTATGTTGAAAAACTGTTTTTT
TRBV10-1	TRBJ2-2	-	-	CASSPGAYTGELFF	TGCGCCAGCAGCCCGGGAGCCTACACCGGGGAGCTGTTTTTT
TRBV29-1	TRBJ2-1	TRBD2	-	CSVEDGLVRGNEQFF	TGCAGCGTTGAAGACGGACTAGTTCGGGGCAATGAGCAGTTCTTC
TRBV7-9	TRBJ1-1	-	-	CASTGPTGIEAFF	TGTGCCAGCACCGGACCGACGGGAATTGAAGCTTTCTTT
TRBV4-2	TRBJ2-1	TRBD2	-	CASSPHAQRETYNEQFF	TGTGCCAGCAGCCCCCACGCCCAGCGGGAAACCTACAATGAGCAGTTCTTC
TRBV4-1	TRBJ2-7	-	once	CASSQASQGWEQYF	TGCGCCAGCAGCCAAGCCTCCCAGGGGTGGGAGCAGTACTTC
TRBV5-4	TRBJ1-1	-	-	CASSLTGIAEAFF	TGTGCCAGCAGCTTAACAGGGATCGCTGAAGCTTTCTTT
TRBV6-1	TRBJ1-6	-	-	CASSEQDNSPLHF	TGTGCCAGCAGTGAACAGGATAATTCACCCCTCCACTTT
TRBV4-2	TRBJ2-1	TRBD2	-	CASSQDRGTSGYNEQFF	TGTGCCAGCAGCCAAGATCGGGGGACTAGCGGATACAATGAGCAGTTCTTC
TRBV5-1	TRBJ2-5	-	-	CASSLVAEQETQYF	TGCGCCAGCAGCTTGGTCGCGGAGCAAGAGACCCAGTACTTC
TRBV29-1	TRBJ2-7	TRBD2	-	CSVRKPGTSGIGGPYEQYF	TGCAGCGTCCGAAAGCCCGGGACTAGCGGGATAGGGGGGCCCTACGAGCAGTACTTC
TRBV7-2	TRBJ2-7	-	-	CASSLAWGPYEQYF	TGTGCCAGCAGCCTCGCCTGGGGCCCCTACGAGCAGTACTTC
TRBV4-1	TRBJ2-2	TRBD1	-	CASRQGLTGELFF	TGCGCCAGCCGACAGGGGCTTACCGGGGAGCTGTTTTTT
TRBV27	TRBJ1-3	-	-	CASSLNRASGNTIYF	TGTGCCAGCAGTTTAAACAGGGCCTCTGGAAACACCATATATTTT
TRBV5-5	TRBJ2-7	-	-	CASSRRWGQPASQYF	TGTGCCAGCAGCCGACGTTGGGGGCAGCCCGCCTCGCAGTACTTC
TRBV5-1	TRBJ2-5	-	-	CASSLVGGQETQYF	TGCGCCAGCAGCTTGGTCGGCGGACAAGAGACCCAGTACTTC
TRBV19	TRBJ1-5	TRBD1	many	CASSIQGGQPQHF	TGTGCCAGTAGTATACAGGGGGGACAGCCCCAGCATTTT